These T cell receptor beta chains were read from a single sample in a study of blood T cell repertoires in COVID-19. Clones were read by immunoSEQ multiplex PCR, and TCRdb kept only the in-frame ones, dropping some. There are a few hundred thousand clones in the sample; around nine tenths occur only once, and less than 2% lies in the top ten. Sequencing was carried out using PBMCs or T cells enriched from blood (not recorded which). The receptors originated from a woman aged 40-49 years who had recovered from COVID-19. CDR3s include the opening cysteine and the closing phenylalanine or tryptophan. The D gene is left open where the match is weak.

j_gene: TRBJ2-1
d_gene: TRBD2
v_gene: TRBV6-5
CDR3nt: TGTGCCAGCAGTTACGGGGCGGGAGGTGAGCAGTTCTTC
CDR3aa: CASSYGAGGEQFF

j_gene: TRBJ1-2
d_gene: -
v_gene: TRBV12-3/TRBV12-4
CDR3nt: TGTGCCAGCAGTTCCCCGGGAAACTATGGCTACACCTTC
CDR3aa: CASSSPGNYGYTF

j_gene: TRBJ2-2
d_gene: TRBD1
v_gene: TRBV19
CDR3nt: TGTGCCAGTAGTCCGGGACAGAGCACCGGGGAGCTGTTTTTT
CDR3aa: CASSPGQSTGELFF

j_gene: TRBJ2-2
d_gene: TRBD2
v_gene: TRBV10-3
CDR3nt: TGTGCCATCCCTCATCAAAGGAGCGGGAGTCTTGTCCGAGGCACCGGGGAGCTGTTTTTT
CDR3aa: CAIPHQRSGSLVRGTGELFF

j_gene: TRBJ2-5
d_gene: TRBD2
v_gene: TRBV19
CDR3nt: TGTGCCAGTAGTACGGGACTAGCGGGGGGCAAGGGGGAGACCCAGTACTTC
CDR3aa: CASSTGLAGGKGETQYF

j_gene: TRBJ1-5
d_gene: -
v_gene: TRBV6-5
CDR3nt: TGTGCCAGCAGCTACAGAGATAGCAATCAGCCCCAGCATTTT
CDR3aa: CASSYRDSNQPQHF

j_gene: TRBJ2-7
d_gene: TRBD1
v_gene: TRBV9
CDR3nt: TGTGCCAGCAGCGCTGGGACAGCCCAGGGGTTTTACGAGCAGTACTTC
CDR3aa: CASSAGTAQGFYEQYF

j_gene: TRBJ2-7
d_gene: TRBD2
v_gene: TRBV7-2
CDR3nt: TGTGCCAGCAGCTTAGAGGGACTAGCGGGATACTACGAGCAGTACTTC
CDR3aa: CASSLEGLAGYYEQYF

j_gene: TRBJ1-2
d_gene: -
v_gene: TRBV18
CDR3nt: TGTGCCAGCTCACCGGGCAGGAACTATGGCTACACCTTC
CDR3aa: CASSPGRNYGYTF

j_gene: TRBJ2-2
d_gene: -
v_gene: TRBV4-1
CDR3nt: TGCGCCAGCAGCCAAGAGCTAGCGTACTCCAATCCGGGGGAGCTGTTTTTT
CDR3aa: CASSQELAYSNPGELFF

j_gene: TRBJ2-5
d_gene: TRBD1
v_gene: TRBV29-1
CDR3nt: TGCAGCGTTACCGGGACAGGGGGCGTGAAGACCCAGTACTTC
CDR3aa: CSVTGTGGVKTQYF